The clone carrying this T cell receptor beta chain was seen a few times. The data are from a study of identical twins. Trimming removed 2 bases from V and 8 bases from J, with 10 bases in between. Germline loops: CDR1 DFQATT, CDR2 SNEGSKA (reference sequence). The length of the CDR3 is 11 residues. Through template switching, a universal primer site was introduced, and the cDNA contained unique molecular identifiers. MiXCR was run by TCRdb on the 5' RACE reads, yielding one entry per CDR3 protein. The sample has 600,000 to 850,000 distinct CDR3 sequences, 15% to 20% seen once; the top ten hold roughly 13%. In addition, the sample was reused for a study of T cells expressing NK-cell markers. As that report states: Sorting was limited to alpha-beta TCR-expressing T cells with an anti-gamma-delta TCR antibody in several experiments.

This TCR came from a woman aged 18-29 years in good health. The genes are TRBV20-1 and TRBJ2-7; no clear D. Input material: PBMCs. The CDR3, as DNA: TGCAGTGCTAGAAGTAGGGCGAAGCAGTACTTC. Translation gives CSARSRAKQYF.